The T cell receptor beta chain under discussion was sequenced for a study of blood T cell repertoires in COVID-19. Turning to the study itself: In each case, the material was cDNA or gDNA derived from T cells, B-cell-depleted T cells, or PBMCs.

This clone was observed a single time. Method: immunoSEQ multiplex PCR; TCRdb's copy keeps in-frame clones and lacks some. Of about 97,000 clones in the sample, 90% are singletons; the top ten hold around 1.7%. The CDR3 extends over 12 amino acids. Germline-derived CDR1 and CDR2 are SGHVS and FQNEAQ. Trimming cost V 0 bases and J 7 bases, with 4 bases left between them. The chain links TRBV7-8 to TRBJ1-5; unclear D gene. The receptor was derived from a man between 60 and 75 years old with acute or convalescent COVID-19. Specimen: peripheral blood. CDR3 sequence (DNA): TGTGCCAGCAGCTTAGCCGGGCAGCCCCAGCATTTT. Amino acids: CASSLAGQPQHF.